The sequence of this T cell receptor beta chain was determined in a study of cytomegalovirus exposure and HLA in healthy donors. For the study at large: A previous analysis identified approximately 110 million unique TCR beta sequences derived from some 200 million T cells.

This CDR3 is 15 amino acids long. The germline CDR1 and CDR2 sequences are MNHNY and SVGAGI (reference sequence). V shed 1 base and J shed 3 bases, with 10 bases lying between them. The PCR employed 60 Vbeta primers together with 13 Jbeta primers. As handled by the study authors: In a later analysis, some 80 million unique TCR beta chains included roughly 11 million shared by two or more donors. Generated by immunoSEQ multiplex PCR, the TCRdb table keeps only in-frame clones and is missing some. From that table come the V and J calls and clone size; the DNA was used to work out D and trimming. Of under 200,000 clones detected, around three quarters appear once; the ten largest clones hold around 3.5%. Whole-study results and caveats: In a later analysis, a missense DCLRE1C variant was linked to TCR beta V- and J-gene trimming.

Donors consisted of healthy bone marrow donors. As concerns this clone: Its antigen is still unknown.

This chain uses TRBV6-6 with TRBJ2-1, with D possibly TRBD2 on 5 matching bases. This receptor was identified in a man between 25 and 39 years old in good health and CMV-seropositive. The specimen was PBMCs. CDR3 sequence: CASSYLPGDYNEQFF. In nucleotides, the CDR3 is TGTGCCAGCAGTTACTTACCCGGGGACTACAATGAGCAGTTCTTC.